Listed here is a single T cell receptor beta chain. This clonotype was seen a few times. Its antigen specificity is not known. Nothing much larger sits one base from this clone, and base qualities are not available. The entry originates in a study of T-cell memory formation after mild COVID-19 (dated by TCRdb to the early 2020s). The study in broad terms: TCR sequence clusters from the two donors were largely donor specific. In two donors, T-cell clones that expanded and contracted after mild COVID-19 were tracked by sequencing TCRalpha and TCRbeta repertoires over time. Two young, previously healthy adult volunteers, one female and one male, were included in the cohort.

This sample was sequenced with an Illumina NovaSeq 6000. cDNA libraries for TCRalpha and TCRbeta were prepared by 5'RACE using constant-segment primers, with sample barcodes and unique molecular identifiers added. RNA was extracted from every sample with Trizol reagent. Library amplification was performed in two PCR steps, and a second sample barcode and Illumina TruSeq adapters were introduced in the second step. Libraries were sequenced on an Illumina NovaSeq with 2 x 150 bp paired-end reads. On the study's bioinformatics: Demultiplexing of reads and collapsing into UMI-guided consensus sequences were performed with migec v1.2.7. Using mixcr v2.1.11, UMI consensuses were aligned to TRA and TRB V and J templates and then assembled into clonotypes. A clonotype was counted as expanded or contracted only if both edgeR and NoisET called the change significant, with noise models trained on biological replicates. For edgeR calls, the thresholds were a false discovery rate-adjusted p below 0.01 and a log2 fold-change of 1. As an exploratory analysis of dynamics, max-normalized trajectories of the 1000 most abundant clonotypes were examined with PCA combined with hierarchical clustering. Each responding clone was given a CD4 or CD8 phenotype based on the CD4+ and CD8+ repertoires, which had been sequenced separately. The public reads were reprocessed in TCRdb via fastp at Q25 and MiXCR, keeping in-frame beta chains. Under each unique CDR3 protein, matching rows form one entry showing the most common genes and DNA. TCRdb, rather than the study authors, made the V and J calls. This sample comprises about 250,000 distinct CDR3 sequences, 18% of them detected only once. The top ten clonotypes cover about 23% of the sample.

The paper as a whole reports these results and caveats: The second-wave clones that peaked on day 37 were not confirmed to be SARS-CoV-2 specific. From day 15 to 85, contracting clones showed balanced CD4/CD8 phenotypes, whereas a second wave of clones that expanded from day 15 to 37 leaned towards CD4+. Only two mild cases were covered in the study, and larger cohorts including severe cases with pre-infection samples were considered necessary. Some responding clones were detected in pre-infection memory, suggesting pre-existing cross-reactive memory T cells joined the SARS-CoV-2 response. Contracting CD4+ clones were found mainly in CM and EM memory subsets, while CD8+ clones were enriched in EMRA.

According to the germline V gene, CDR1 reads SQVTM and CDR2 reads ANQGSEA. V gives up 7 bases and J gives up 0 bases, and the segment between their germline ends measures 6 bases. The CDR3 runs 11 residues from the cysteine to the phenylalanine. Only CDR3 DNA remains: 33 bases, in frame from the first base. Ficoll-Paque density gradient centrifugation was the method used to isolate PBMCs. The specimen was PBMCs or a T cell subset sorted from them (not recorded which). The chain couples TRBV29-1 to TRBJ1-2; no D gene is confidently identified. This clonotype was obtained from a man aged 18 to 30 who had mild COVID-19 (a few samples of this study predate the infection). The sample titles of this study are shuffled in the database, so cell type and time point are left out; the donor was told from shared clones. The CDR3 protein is CSAPTNYGYTF. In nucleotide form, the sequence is TGCAGCGCCCCTACTAACTATGGCTACACCTTC. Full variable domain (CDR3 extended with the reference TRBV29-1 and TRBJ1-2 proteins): SAVISQKPSRDICQRGTSLTIQCQVDSQVTMMFWYRQQPGQSLTLIATANQGSEATYESGFVIDKFPISRPNLTFSTLTVSNMSPEDSSIYLCSAPTNYGYTFGSGTRLTVV.